The 3 T cell receptor beta chains below come from one sample, sequenced in a study of cytomegalovirus exposure and HLA in healthy donors. The PCR made use of 60 Vbeta and 13 Jbeta primers. Some clones are missing from TCRdb's copy, which holds only in-frame ones; the method was immunoSEQ multiplex PCR. The sample yields some 100,000 clones, more than 65% seen once. Material for sequencing was PBMCs. Receptor source: a woman aged 18 to 35 in good health and CMV-seropositive.

The rearrangement joins TRBV28 to TRBJ2-3; TRBD2 is a possible D gene (7 bases). Germline V gene lookup returns CDR1 MDHEN and CDR2 SYDVKM. The CDR3 runs to 16 residues. V lost 2 bases to trimming and J lost 4 bases, with 16 bases between them. CDR3 sequence (DNA): TGTGCCAGCAGTTTAGCGGACGGAGGGGGGGCAGATACGCAGTATTTT. As protein: CASSLADGGGADTQYF.

The V call is TRBV19, the J call TRBJ2-2, with 9 bases matching TRBD2. This CDR3 spans 15 amino acids. V trimming: 3 bases; J trimming: 4 bases; junction bases outside the gene matches: 3. Germline lookup yields CDR1 LNHDA and CDR2 SQIVND (reference sequence). The DNA for the CDR3 is TGTGCCAGTAGTATTGCGGGAGGGGGCACCGGGGAGCTGTTTTTT. Protein product: CASSIAGGGTGELFF.

This chain connects TRBV4-1 to TRBJ2-3, with TRBD2 matching 9 bases. V shed 2 bases, J shed 0 bases, and the junction held 6 bases outside the gene matches. Germline V gene lookup returns CDR1 MGHRA and CDR2 YSYEKL. This CDR3 region has 17 residues. DNA of the CDR3: TGCGCCAGCAGCCAACCGGCAACTAGCGGGAGCACAGATACGCAGTATTTT. This translates into CASSQPATSGSTDTQYF.